This T cell receptor beta chain stems from a study of T-cell memory formation after mild COVID-19. Study findings and constraints: Clones shrinking from day 15 to 85 showed even CD4/CD8 mixes; later expanders tilted CD4+.

Only a few counts were recorded for this clonotype. Antigen unknown. Each CDR3 protein is one row after TCRdb ran MiXCR on the 5' RACE reads. The table lists approximately 210,000 distinct CDR3 sequences, roughly 30% of them singletons. Trimming shortened V by 0 bases and J by 5 bases, and 12 bases separated the two germline ends. Germline V gene lookup returns CDR1 SGHRS and CDR2 YFSETQ. There are 14 residues in the CDR3. The genes are TRBV5-1 and TRBJ2-7; D uncertain. The source material was PBMCs or a T cell subset sorted from them (not recorded which). This TCR came from an adult woman who had mild COVID-19 (a few samples of this study predate the infection). Cell type and time point are not known. CDR3 nucleotide sequence: TGCGCCAGCAGCTTGGGAGACGGTGACAACGAGCAGTACTTC. It specifies CASSLGDGDNEQYF. Combining the CDR3 with reference TRBV5-1 and TRBJ2-7 gives the whole variable domain KAGVTQTPRYLIKTRGQQVTLSCSPISGHRSVSWYQQTPGQGLQFLFEYFSETQRNKGNFPGRFSGRQFSNSRSEMNVSTLELGDSALYLCASSLGDGDNEQYFGPGTRLTVT.